This T cell receptor (beta chain) originates from a study of cytomegalovirus exposure and HLA in healthy donors. The PCR was carried out with 60 Vbeta primers and 13 Jbeta primers. Sequencing used immunoSEQ multiplex PCR; TCRdb keeps in-frame clones, though not all of them. The top ten hold about 1.5% of the sample, which has 55,000 to 70,000 clones, 83% seen once. Study-wide findings and caveats: In a later analysis, specific HLA alleles were associated with more than 15,000 TCR beta sequences at a 0.05 false discovery rate. In an earlier analysis, about 87% or about 30%: the productive usage of most TCR beta V segments. In a later analysis, TCR beta V- and J-gene trimming showed a link to a missense DCLRE1C variant. Reportedly, fewer N-insertions than the approximately 690-donor mean appeared in an Asian-associated ancestry cluster in a later analysis.

As regards this clone: Its antigen is unidentified.

The sequenced sample was PBMCs. The receptor was derived from a human donor in good health.

The CDR3 DNA reads as TGTGCCAGTAGTATAGACCGCGACAGGGGGCTCCTCTCTGGGGCCAACGTCCTGACTTTC. As protein: CASSIDRDRGLLSGANVLTF. The chain employs TRBV19 and TRBJ2-6; 10 bases line up with TRBD1. CDR1 is LNHDA, CDR2 SQIVND, per germline (reference sequence). J gave up 0 bases and V 0 bases, and 8 bases lay outside the gene matches. The CDR3 sequence is 20 residues long.